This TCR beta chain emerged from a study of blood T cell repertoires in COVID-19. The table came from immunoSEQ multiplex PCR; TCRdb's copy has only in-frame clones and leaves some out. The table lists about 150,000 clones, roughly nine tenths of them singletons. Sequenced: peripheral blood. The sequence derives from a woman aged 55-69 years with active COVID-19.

This CDR3 reads CASSLAGGETQYF. In DNA form, the CDR3 reads TGTGCCAGCAGTTTAGCGGGGGGTGAGACCCAGTACTTC. The V call is TRBV28, the J call TRBJ2-5; 8 bases line up with TRBD2. The CDR3 runs 13 residues. V lost 2 bases and J lost 5; bases outside the gene matches: 1. Germline V CDR1 and CDR2: MDHEN, SYDVKM. The complete variable domain, with remaining parts taken from reference TRBV28 and TRBJ2-5, reads DVKVTQSSRYLVKRTGEKVFLECVQDMDHENMFWYRQDPGLGLRLIYFSYDVKMKEKGDIPEGYSVSREKKERFSLILESASTNQTSMYLCASSLAGGETQYFGPGTRLLVL.